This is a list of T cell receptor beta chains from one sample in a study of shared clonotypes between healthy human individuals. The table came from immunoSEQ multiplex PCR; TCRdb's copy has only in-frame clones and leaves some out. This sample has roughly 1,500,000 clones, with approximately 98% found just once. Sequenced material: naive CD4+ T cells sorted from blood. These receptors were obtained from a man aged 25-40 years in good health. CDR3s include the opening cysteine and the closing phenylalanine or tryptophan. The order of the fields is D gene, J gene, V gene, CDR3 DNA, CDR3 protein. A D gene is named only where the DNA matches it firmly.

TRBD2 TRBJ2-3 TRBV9 TGTGCCAGCAGCGTAGCTACAGCGGGATTAGGCACAGATACGCAGTATTTT CASSVATAGLGTDTQYF
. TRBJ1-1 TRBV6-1 TGTGCCAGCAGTGAAACAGCCTTGAACACTGAAGCTTTCTTT CASSETALNTEAFF
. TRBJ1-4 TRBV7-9 TGTGCCAGCAGCTCCAGAATCCCTAATGAAAAACTGTTTTTT CASSSRIPNEKLFF
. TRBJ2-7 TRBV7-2 TGTGCCAGCAGCTTAAGGGATCCCTACGAGCAGTACTTC CASSLRDPYEQYF
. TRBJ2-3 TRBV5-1 TGCGCCAGCACCCTTCTGGGTAATCTAGAACTCGATACGCAGTATTTT CASTLLGNLELDTQYF
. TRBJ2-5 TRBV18 TGTGCCAGCTCACCATCCGGGCAAGAGACCCAGTACTTC CASSPSGQETQYF
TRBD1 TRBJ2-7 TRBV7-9 TGTGCCAGCAGCTTACCCGGGACAGGGGGCAGGTACGAGCAGTACTTC CASSLPGTGGRYEQYF
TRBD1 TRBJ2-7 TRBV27 TGTGCCAGCAGTTTACTTACAGGGGGTGGAAACTACGAGCAGTACTTC CASSLLTGGGNYEQYF
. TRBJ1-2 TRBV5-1 TGCGCCAGCAGCTTGGAAGGGGGGCGGTATGGCTACACCTTC CASSLEGGRYGYTF
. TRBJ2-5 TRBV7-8 TGTGCCAGCAGCTTAGCGCTTATTGGAGGGAAGACCCAGTACTTC CASSLALIGGKTQYF
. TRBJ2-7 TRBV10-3 TGTGCCATCAGTGAGTTAGGGGGGGGTCCTATCGCCTACGAGCAGTACTTC CAISELGGGPIAYEQYF
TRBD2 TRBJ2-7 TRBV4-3 TGCGCCAGCAGCCAAGATGATAGGCGGGAGGGCTCCTACGAGCAGTACTTC CASSQDDRREGSYEQYF